What follows is one T cell receptor (beta chain) and its context. CDR3 length: 13 amino acids. V lost 2 bases, J lost 8 bases, and 12 bases lay in between. Looked up from germline, CDR1 is LGHDT and CDR2 is YNNKEL (reference sequence). A single record per CDR3 protein comes from TCRdb applying MiXCR to the RT-PCR reads. This table holds more than 550,000 distinct CDR3 sequences, about 14% found once. Sequencing was performed on memory CD4+ T cells from blood. The receptor was derived from a female donor in good health, serving as a healthy control. This sequence joins TRBV3-1 and TRBJ1-1; unclear D gene. The DNA for the CDR3 is TGTGCCAGCAGCCAAAATAGGGTGGTGGAAGCTTTCTTT. Translating gives CASSQNRVVEAFF.